These 5 T cell receptor beta chains share one sample of origin, sequenced in a study of graft-versus-host responses after intestinal transplantation. Both intraepithelial and lamina propria lymphocytes were released by processing graft tissue. TCRdb's copy holds only in-frame clones and misses some; the assay was immunoSEQ multiplex PCR. The table has some 160 clones, about 95% seen once. Sequencing was performed on ileum tissue, taken approximately 13 days after transplant. These receptors came from a human patient who received an intestinal transplant, so some T cells may come from the graft donor.

The chain joins TRBV7-9 to TRBJ1-2; a possible D gene is TRBD1 (5 bases). Deletions cut 5 bases from V and 0 bases from J, with 7 bases between. The CDR3 is 13 amino acids. In germline, CDR1 is SEHNR, CDR2 FQNEAQ (reference sequence). The DNA of the CDR3 is TGTGCCAGCAGCGAGACAGCTAACTATGGCTACACCTTC. Translating gives CASSETANYGYTF. Looking up the rest from reference TRBV7-9 and TRBJ1-2 gives the full variable domain: DTGVSQNPRHKITKRGQNVTFRCDPISEHNRLYWYRQTLGQGPEFLTYFQNEAQLEKSRLLSDRFSAERPKGSFSTLEIQRTEQGDSAMYLCASSETANYGYTFGSGTRLTVV.

This rearrangement joins TRBV25-1 to TRBJ2-7, with TRBD2 as a possible D gene (7 bases). The length of the CDR3 is 13 residues. From germline, CDR1 is MGHDK and CDR2 SYGVNS. V was trimmed by 4 bases and J by 2 bases, leaving 9 bases between them. In DNA form, the CDR3 reads TGTGCCAGCAGTGCGGGGGGCCCCTACGAGCAGTACTTC. Amino acids: CASSAGGPYEQYF.

The chain links TRBV7-9 to TRBJ2-1; TRBD2 is a possible D gene (6 bases). CDR3 length: 17 residues. Trimming left V 2 bases short and J 4 bases short, with 18 bases between. Germline loops: CDR1 SEHNR, CDR2 FQNEAQ (reference sequence). CDR3 sequence: CASSLFAGTELYNEQFF. The DNA of the CDR3 is TGTGCCAGCAGCTTATTCGCCGGGACTGAACTATACAATGAGCAGTTCTTC. The full variable domain, in which reference TRBV7-9 and TRBJ2-1 provide the parts outside the CDR3, is DTGVSQNPRHKITKRGQNVTFRCDPISEHNRLYWYRQTLGQGPEFLTYFQNEAQLEKSRLLSDRFSAERPKGSFSTLEIQRTEQGDSAMYLCASSLFAGTELYNEQFFGPGTRLTVL.

The chain links TRBV5-1 to TRBJ2-7, with no clear D. The CDR3 loop spans 14 amino acids. Trimming took 1 base from V and 3 from J, leaving 11 bases between them. Germline CDR1 is SGHRS and CDR2 is YFSETQ. CDR3 DNA: TGCGCCAGCAGCTTGACGGTCGCAGGCTACGAGCAGTACTTC. Its translation is CASSLTVAGYEQYF.

The CDR3 DNA sequence: TGTGCCAGCAGCAAAATTGGCGGGATTGGGCCCCAGCATTTT. Translating gives CASSKIGGIGPQHF. The V and J genes are TRBV21-1 and TRBJ1-5. TRBV21-1 constitutes a pseudogene. This CDR3 has 14 residues.